The 10 T cell receptor beta chains given below trace back to one sample, sequenced in a study of blood T cells in healthy people across ages. The second PCR ran about 6 to 12 cycles with a sample-barcoded 5' primer and J-beta primers. TCRdb re-called the 5' RACE reads through MiXCR, storing one row per CDR3 protein. The sample has hundreds of thousands of distinct CDR3 sequences, approximately 59% seen once; the top ten hold over 35%. Sequences were obtained from blood. The receptors derive from a man in his fifties or sixties in good health.

This clonotype occurred a few times. V is TRBV18 and J is TRBJ2-1; 9 bases line up with TRBD2. Trimming took 5 bases from V and 2 from J; bases not matched to a gene: 4. This CDR3 has 15 residues. CDR1 is KGHSH, CDR2 LQKENI, per germline. Written as DNA, the CDR3 is TGTGCCAGCTCAAGAAGCGGGGGGCCCTACAATGAGCAGTTCTTC. Translating it yields CASSRSGGPYNEQFF.

This clonotype has a single count. The rearrangement links TRBV20-1 to TRBJ2-6, with a possible D match to TRBD1 (5 bases). The CDR3 runs 15 residues. The germline V and J ends were trimmed by 0 bases and 4 bases, with 10 bases remaining between them. The germline V gene has CDR1 DFQATT and CDR2 SNEGSKA (reference sequence). CDR3 in amino acids: CSARDGRQGANVLTF. The CDR3 DNA is TGCAGTGCTAGAGATGGCAGACAGGGGGCCAACGTCCTGACTTTC.

The V call is TRBV4-2, the J call TRBJ1-6; D perhaps matches TRBD1 (5 bases). The CDR3 contains 16 residues. Germline V gene lookup returns CDR1 LGHNA and CDR2 YNFKEQ. The V end was cut by 1 base, the J end by 6 bases, with 13 bases between. The CDR3: CASSQVLRGSNSPLHF. CDR3 DNA: TGTGCCAGCAGCCAAGTTCTGAGGGGAAGTAATTCACCCCTCCACTTT.

The table lists this clonotype with a count of one. J is TRBJ1-2 and V is TRBV15; perhaps TRBD1 as D (5 bases). This CDR3 spans 11 amino acids. The germline V gene has CDR1 LNHNV and CDR2 YYDKDF (reference sequence). V lost 6 bases and J lost 5, with 7 bases in between. Written as DNA, the CDR3 is TGTGCCACCAGAGAGGGGTATGGCTACACCTTC. Translating gives CATREGYGYTF.

J is TRBJ2-7 and V is TRBV5-5, with D possibly matching TRBD2 (5 bases). The CDR3 extends over 13 amino acids. The germline V and J ends were trimmed by 4 bases and 6 bases, with 14 bases remaining between them. The germline CDR1 and CDR2 sequences are SGHKS and YYEKEE (reference sequence). The CDR3 here is CASSLTLVREQYF. The CDR3 DNA follows: TGTGCCAGCAGCCTAACACTAGTTCGCGAGCAGTACTTC.

This chain connects TRBV11-3 to TRBJ1-2; D remains ambiguous. Germline CDR1 is SGHNT and CDR2 is YENEEA. The CDR3 consists of 16 residues. Trimming shortened V by 2 bases and J by 2 bases, and 15 bases separated the two germline ends. As DNA, the CDR3 is TGTGCCAGCAGCTTATCGCCCGGGAAAGAGAACTATGGCTACACCTTC. It codes for CASSLSPGKENYGYTF. The entire variable domain, with the rest obtained from reference TRBV11-3 and TRBJ1-2, is as follows: EAGVVQSPRYKIIEKKQPVAFWCNPISGHNTLYWYLQNLGQGPELLIRYENEEAVDDSQLPKDRFSAERLKGVDSTLKIQPAELGDSAVYLCASSLSPGKENYGYTFGSGTRLTVV.

This chain links TRBV29-1 with TRBJ2-5, with TRBD2 identical over 8 bases. V dropped 2 bases and J dropped 1; count of bases not matched to a gene: 9. Per germline, CDR1 SQVTM and CDR2 ANQGSEA. The CDR3 has 16 amino acids. The CDR3 region is CSVENLRLAGQETQYF. CDR3 sequence (DNA): TGCAGCGTTGAAAATCTGAGGCTAGCGGGCCAAGAGACCCAGTACTTC. The variable domain in full, completed from reference TRBV29-1 and TRBJ2-5, reads SAVISQKPSRDICQRGTSLTIQCQVDSQVTMMFWYRQQPGQSLTLIATANQGSEATYESGFVIDKFPISRPNLTFSTLTVSNMSPEDSSIYLCSVENLRLAGQETQYFGPGTRLLVL.

This clonotype turned up a few times. The chain recombines TRBV4-2 with TRBJ2-6, with D unclear. The V gene's germline CDR1 is LGHNA and CDR2 YNFKEQ. The CDR3 totals 16 residues. Trimming pared 3 bases from V and 2 bases from J, leaving 11 bases between. The CDR3 loop reads CASSQVPAAGANVLTF. CDR3 DNA: TGTGCCAGCAGCCAGGTCCCCGCGGCTGGGGCCAACGTCCTGACTTTC.

This clonotype was seen more than once but under ten times. The chain recombines TRBV20-1 with TRBJ2-1; possibly TRBD1 or TRBD2 for D (5 bases each). CDR3 length: 11 amino acids. The V gene lost 7 bases and the J gene lost 1 base, with 5 bases spanning the gap. Per the germline V gene, CDR1 is DFQATT and CDR2 is SNEGSKA (reference sequence). CDR3 coding DNA: TGCAGTGGGGGGTCCTACAATGAGCAGTTCTTC. This sequence encodes CSGGSYNEQFF.

This chain connects TRBV7-2 to TRBJ2-1; D might be TRBD2 (6 bases). Trimming removed 5 bases from V and 13 bases from J, with 15 bases in between. This CDR3 is 12 amino acids long. Germline V CDR1 and CDR2: SGHTA, FQGNSA. As DNA, the CDR3 is TGTGCCAGCAGCACCTCGGGGGAGACCCAGTTCTTC. It is translated as CASSTSGETQFF.